This T cell receptor beta chain was recorded in a study of identical twins. TCRdb passed the 5' RACE reads through MiXCR, listing each CDR3 protein once. The sample includes some 460,000 distinct CDR3 sequences, 14% seen only once; the top ten take roughly 0.5%. Points on this clonotype: What it recognizes is unknown.

Germline CDR1 and CDR2: LNHNV and YYDKDF (reference sequence). The CDR3 extends over 18 amino acids. Trimming cost V 3 bases and J 1 base; bases outside gene matches: 6. Study outcomes and limitations: Insertion counts were lower in abundant cord blood beta clonotypes, a trend that memory repertoires did not show.

The same data also contributed to another study, on yellow fever vaccine responses in identical twins.

Sequenced: CD4+ T cells sorted from blood. This chain joins TRBV15 and TRBJ2-5; 15 bases are shared with TRBD2. The sequence derives from a woman aged 18-30 years in good health. The DNA of the CDR3 is TGTGCCACCAGCAGGGGATGGACTAGCGGGAGGGCCCAAGAGACCCAGTACTTC. Its translation is CATSRGWTSGRAQETQYF.